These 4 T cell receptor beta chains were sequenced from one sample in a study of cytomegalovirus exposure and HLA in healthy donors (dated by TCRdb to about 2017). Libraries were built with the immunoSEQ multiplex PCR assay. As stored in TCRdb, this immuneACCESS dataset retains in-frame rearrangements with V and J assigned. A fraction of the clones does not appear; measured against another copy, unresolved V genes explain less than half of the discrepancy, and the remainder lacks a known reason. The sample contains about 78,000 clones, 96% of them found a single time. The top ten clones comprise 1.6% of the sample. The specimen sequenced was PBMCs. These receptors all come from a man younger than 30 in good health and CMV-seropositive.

The CDR3 is CASSAFGRDTDTQYF. CDR3 coding DNA: TGTGCCAGCAGCGCATTTGGGAGGGACACAGATACGCAGTATTTT. This chain uses TRBV9 with TRBJ2-3; 7 bases agree with TRBD2. Trimming removed 3 bases from V and 2 bases from J; junction bases left unmatched: 6. CDR3 length equals 15 residues. Germline loops: CDR1 SGDLS, CDR2 YYNGEE.

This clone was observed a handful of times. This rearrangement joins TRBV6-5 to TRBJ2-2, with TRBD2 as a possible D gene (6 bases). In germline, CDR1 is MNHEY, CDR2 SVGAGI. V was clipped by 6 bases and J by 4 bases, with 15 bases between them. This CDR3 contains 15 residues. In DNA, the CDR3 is TGTGCCAGCAGCTGGGACTCCGAAGGCACCGGGGAGCTGTTTTTT. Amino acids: CASSWDSEGTGELFF.

The CDR3 DNA sequence: TGTGCCAGCAGTCTTCAGGAGGGGGCTATCACAGATACGCAGTATTTT. Residues: CASSLQEGAITDTQYF. The chain employs TRBV28 and TRBJ2-3, with D possibly TRBD1 on 7 matching bases. Looked up from germline, CDR1 is MDHEN and CDR2 is SYDVKM. V shed 5 bases and J shed 2 bases, with 17 bases lying between them. This CDR3 spans 16 amino acids.

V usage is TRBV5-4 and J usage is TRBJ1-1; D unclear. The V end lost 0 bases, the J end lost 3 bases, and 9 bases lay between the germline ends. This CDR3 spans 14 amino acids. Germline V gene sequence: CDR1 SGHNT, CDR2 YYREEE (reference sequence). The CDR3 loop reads CASSLVTGHTEAFF. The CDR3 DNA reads TGTGCCAGCAGCTTGGTTACGGGTCACACTGAAGCTTTCTTT.